Here is one TCR beta chain with its context. The sample holds other DNA sequences that translate to the same CDR3. Trimming took off 1 base at V and 4 bases at J, with 5 bases between the two ends. CDR1 is SEHNR, CDR2 FQNEAQ, per germline (reference sequence). The CDR3 spans 12 residues. This entry belongs to a study of cytomegalovirus exposure and HLA in healthy donors. The PCR ran on 60 Vbeta and 13 Jbeta primers. Profiling relied on immunoSEQ multiplex PCR, and the TCRdb table lists in-frame clones only, not all of them. The table shows under 200,000 clones, with about 80% occurring only once. The chain carries TRBV7-9 and TRBJ2-7; D not resolved. This clonotype was sampled from a man aged 25-45 years in good health and CMV-seronegative. Sequencing was carried out using PBMCs. The CDR3 here is CASSLGSYEQYF. For the CDR3, the DNA is TGTGCCAGCAGCTTAGGCAGTTACGAGCAGTACTTC.